This T cell receptor beta chain was documented in a study of blood T cells in healthy people across ages. With a J-beta primer mix and a sample-barcoded 5' primer, a second PCR ran about 7 to 11 cycles. One entry per CDR3 protein results from TCRdb running MiXCR on the 5' RACE reads. Among 550,000 to 700,000 distinct CDR3 sequences listed, 25% to 30% were seen once. This clonotype was detected only a few times. The CDR3 is made up of 15 amino acids. Germline V gene lookup returns CDR1 MNHEY and CDR2 SMNVEV (reference sequence). V dropped 3 bases and J dropped 0; count of bases not matched to a gene: 3.

Material for sequencing was blood. The V call is TRBV27, the J call TRBJ2-3, with 7 bases aligning to TRBD2. The clonotype comes from a woman in her 70s in good health. The CDR3 nucleotides are TGTGCCAGCAGTTTCGGACTAGTTAGCACAGATACGCAGTATTTT. It specifies CASSFGLVSTDTQYF.